This entry concerns a single TCR beta chain. This record belongs to a study of blood T cell repertoires in COVID-19. Study-wide background: The origin of the acute and convalescent COVID-19 samples was the United States, Italy and Spain.

Authors' methods: Nucleated cell number was recorded as an estimate derived from reference gene primer amplification. TCRdb's table, derived via immunoSEQ multiplex PCR, lists solely in-frame clones and lacks some. The DNA gave D and trimming, while V, J and clone size come from that table. The repertoire includes 380,000 or so clones, less than 90% of them detected once, and roughly 7.2% sits in the top ten. Looked up from germline, CDR1 is SGDLS and CDR2 is YYNGEE. The CDR3 length is 15 residues. Unmatched junction bases numbered 1, after V lost 1 base and J lost 0 bases. The material sequenced was peripheral blood. The J gene is TRBJ2-5, the V gene TRBV9, with TRBD2 identical over 9 bases. The sequence came from a woman aged 55-70 years with COVID-19, enrolled during active disease. The DNA for the CDR3 is TGTGCCAGCAGCGTATCTAGCGGGAACCAAGAGACCCAGTACTTC. Protein product: CASSVSSGNQETQYF.